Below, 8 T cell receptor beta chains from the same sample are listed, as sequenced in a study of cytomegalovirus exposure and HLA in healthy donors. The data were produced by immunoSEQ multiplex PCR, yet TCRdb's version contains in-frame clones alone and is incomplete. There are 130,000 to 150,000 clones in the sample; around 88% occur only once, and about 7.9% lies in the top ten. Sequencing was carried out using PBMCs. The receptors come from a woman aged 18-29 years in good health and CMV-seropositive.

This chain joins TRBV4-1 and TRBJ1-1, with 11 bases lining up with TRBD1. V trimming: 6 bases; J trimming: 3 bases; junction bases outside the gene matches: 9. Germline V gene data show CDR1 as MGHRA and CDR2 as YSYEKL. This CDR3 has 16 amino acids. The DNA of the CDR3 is TGCGCCAGCAGTCCTACTATGGGACAGGGGGACACTGAAGCTTTCTTT. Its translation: CASSPTMGQGDTEAFF.

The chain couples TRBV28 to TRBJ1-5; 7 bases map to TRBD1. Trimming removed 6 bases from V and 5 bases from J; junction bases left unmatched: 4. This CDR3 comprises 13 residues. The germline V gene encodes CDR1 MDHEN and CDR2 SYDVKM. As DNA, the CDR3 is TGTGCCAGCAGAAGACAGGGCGATCAGCCCCAGCATTTT. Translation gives CASRRQGDQPQHF.

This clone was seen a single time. Written as DNA, the CDR3 is TGTGCCAGCAGTGTAACGCCAGCGGGAGAATACAATGAGCAGTTCTTC. This translates into CASSVTPAGEYNEQFF. The chain uses TRBV2 and TRBJ2-1; TRBD2 matches 8 bases. Germline lookup yields CDR1 SNHLY and CDR2 FYNNEI. V shed 4 bases and J 4 bases; nucleotides not matched to a gene: 9. The length of the CDR3 is 16 residues.

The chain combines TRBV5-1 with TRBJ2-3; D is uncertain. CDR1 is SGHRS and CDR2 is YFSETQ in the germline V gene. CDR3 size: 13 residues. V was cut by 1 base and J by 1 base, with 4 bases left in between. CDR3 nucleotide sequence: TGCGCCAGCAGCTTGTTCGGCACAGATACGCAGTATTTT. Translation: CASSLFGTDTQYF.

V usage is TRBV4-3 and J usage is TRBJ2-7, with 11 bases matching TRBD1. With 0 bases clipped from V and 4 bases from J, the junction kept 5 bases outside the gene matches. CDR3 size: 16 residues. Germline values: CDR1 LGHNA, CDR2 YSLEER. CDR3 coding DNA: TGCGCCAGCAGCCAAGAGCCGGGACAGGGGGGGTACGAGCAGTACTTC. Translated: CASSQEPGQGGYEQYF.

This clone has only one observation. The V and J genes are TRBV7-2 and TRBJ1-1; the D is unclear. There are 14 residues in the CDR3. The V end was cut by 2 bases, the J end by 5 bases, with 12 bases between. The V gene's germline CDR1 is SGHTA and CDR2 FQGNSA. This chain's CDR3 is CASSLFSFRTEAFF. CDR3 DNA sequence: TGTGCCAGCAGCTTATTCTCATTCCGGACTGAAGCTTTCTTT.

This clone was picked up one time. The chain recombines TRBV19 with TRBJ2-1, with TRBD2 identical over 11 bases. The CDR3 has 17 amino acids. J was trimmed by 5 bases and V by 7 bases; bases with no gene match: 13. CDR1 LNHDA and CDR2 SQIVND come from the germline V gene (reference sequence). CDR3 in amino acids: CASTKFELAGVNNEQFF. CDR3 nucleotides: TGTGCCAGTACCAAATTTGAACTAGCGGGGGTGAACAATGAGCAGTTCTTC. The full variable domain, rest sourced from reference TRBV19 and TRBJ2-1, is DGGITQSPKYLFRKEGQNVTLSCEQNLNHDAMYWYRQDPGQGLRLIYYSQIVNDFQKGDIAEGYSVSREKKESFPLTVTSAQKNPTAFYLCASTKFELAGVNNEQFFGPGTRLTVL.

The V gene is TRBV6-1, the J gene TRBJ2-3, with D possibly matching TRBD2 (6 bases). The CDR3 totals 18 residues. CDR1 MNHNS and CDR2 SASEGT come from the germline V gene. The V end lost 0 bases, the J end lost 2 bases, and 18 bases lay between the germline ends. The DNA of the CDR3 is TGTGCCAGCAGTGAAGCCCCCCCGGGACTGCCACCCACAGATACGCAGTATTTT. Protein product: CASSEAPPGLPPTDTQYF.